This T cell receptor beta chain derives from a study of cytomegalovirus exposure and HLA in healthy donors. The PCR was carried out with 60 Vbeta primers and 13 Jbeta primers. Profiled with immunoSEQ multiplex PCR; TCRdb holds only in-frame clones, not every one. Among about 160,000 clones listed, around four fifths were seen once. The J segment lost 2 bases and the V segment lost 4 bases, leaving 4 bases of the junction unmatched. CDR1 and CDR2 from the germline V gene are KGHSH and LQKENI. This CDR3 is 16 amino acids long. Material for sequencing was PBMCs. This TCR derives from a woman in her 30s in good health and CMV-seronegative. The J gene is TRBJ2-3, the V gene TRBV18; 12 bases line up with TRBD2. CDR3 nucleotide sequence: TGTGCCAGCTCACAACGACTAGCGGGGGTCACAGATACGCAGTATTTT. Translated, it gives CASSQRLAGVTDTQYF.